This T cell receptor beta chain was retrieved from a study of pediatric ulcerative colitis (dated by TCRdb to the late 2010s). Broadly, across the study: Nine or ten newly diagnosed, treatment-naive pediatric ulcerative colitis patients and a few non-IBD control children each provided paired blood and rectal samples. The research as a whole found: Clonal overlap between a subject's own blood and rectum was significantly greater in ulcerative colitis patients than in controls, which suggests more T cell trafficking to inflamed tissue. A couple of rectal CDR3 clonotypes turned up in every ulcerative colitis patient but in none of the controls. The healthy control group was small, consisting of only four individuals. A couple of patients' blood samples yielded substantially fewer templates for technical reasons and were excluded from blood-rectal overlap analysis. Controls, mild-moderate and acute severe colitis patients were separated by rectal repertoire features, and reduced rectal diversity due to clonal expansions was observed in acute severe colitis. Because repertoires were derived from total lymphocyte DNA, patterns in rare subsets such as regulatory T cells may not have been reflected.

Rearranged CDR3 beta regions were amplified from genomic DNA with multiplex V and J primers using the immunoSEQ TRB Survey service. To keep sequencing depth the same across samples, survey-level depth of up to 500,000 reads per sample was applied. Libraries were purified and pooled, and sequencing was performed on Illumina technology. As for the authors' bioinformatics: Productive clonality, sample overlap, pairwise scatters, CDR3 beta length, V/D/J gene usage and productiveness were assessed with immunoSEQ online tools. Calculated diversity was defined as the number of unique rearrangements divided by total templates times 100, and Shannon and Simpson indices were additionally computed. Principal component analysis used the R prcomp function and ggbiplot package on Z-score normalized data. Morisita's index was used to quantify blood-rectal clonal overlap within each subject. TCRdb obtained this table from immuneACCESS and retained in-frame rearrangements with V and J assigned. These tables miss some clones; where compared with another copy, unresolved V genes account for less than half of the shortfall, and the remainder is unexplained. That table gives V, J and clone size, and the DNA gave D and trimming. For this sample there are several thousand clones; about 92% appear just once. The ten largest clones add up to approximately 1.2% of the sample.

The control children had a colonoscopy because IBD was suspected, but their endoscopy was normal both macroscopically and histologically, and none were diagnosed with IBD within the following year. A blood sample was obtained concurrently with the colonoscopy. The Wizard kit (Promega) was used to extract genomic DNA from blood and intestinal samples. The trim is 6 bases for V and 4 bases for J, with a gap of 14 bases between the germline ends. CDR1 SGHNT and CDR2 YYREEE were looked up in the germline V gene (reference sequence). Including the terminal cysteine and phenylalanine, the CDR3 comprises 14 residues. Left in the record is the CDR3 DNA by itself, 42 bases read in frame from the first base. The table lists this clone with a count of one. What antigen it recognizes has not been identified. It has no much larger one-base neighbor in the sample; base qualities were not kept.

Input material: blood. This receptor chain uses TRBV5-4 and TRBJ1-3, with an unclear D gene assignment. The receptor was isolated from a boy younger than 18 who was a control in a study of pediatric ulcerative colitis. The bases are TGTGCCAGCACCTTCGGAGGGTACGGAAACACCATATATTTT. Translated, it gives CASTFGGYGNTIYF.